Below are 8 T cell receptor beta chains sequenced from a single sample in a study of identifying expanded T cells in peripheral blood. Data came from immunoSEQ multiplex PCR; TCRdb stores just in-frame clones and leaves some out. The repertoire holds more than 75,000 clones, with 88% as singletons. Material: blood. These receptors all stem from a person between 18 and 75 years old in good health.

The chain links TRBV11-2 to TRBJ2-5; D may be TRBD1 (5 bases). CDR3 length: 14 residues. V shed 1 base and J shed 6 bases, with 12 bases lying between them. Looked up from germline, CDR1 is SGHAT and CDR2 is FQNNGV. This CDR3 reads CASSLATRAQTQYF. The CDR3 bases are TGTGCCAGCAGCTTAGCAACCAGGGCACAGACCCAGTACTTC. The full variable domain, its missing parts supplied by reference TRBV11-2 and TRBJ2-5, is EAGVAQSPRYKIIEKRQSVAFWCNPISGHATLYWYQQILGQGPKLLIQFQNNGVVDDSQLPKDRFSAERLKGVDSTLKIQPAKLEDSAVYLCASSLATRAQTQYFGPGTRLLVL.

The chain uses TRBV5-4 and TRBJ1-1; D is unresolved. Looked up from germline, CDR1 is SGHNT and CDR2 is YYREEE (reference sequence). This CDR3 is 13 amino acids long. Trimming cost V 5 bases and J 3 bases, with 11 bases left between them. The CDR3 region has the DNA TGTGCCAGCAGTTCCTACAGAGACACTGAAGCTTTCTTT. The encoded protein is CASSSYRDTEAFF.

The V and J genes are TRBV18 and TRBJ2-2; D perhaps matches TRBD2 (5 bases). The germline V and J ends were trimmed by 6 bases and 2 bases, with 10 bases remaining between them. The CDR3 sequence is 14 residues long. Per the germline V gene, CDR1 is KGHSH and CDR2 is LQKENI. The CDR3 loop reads CASSPGLNTGELFF. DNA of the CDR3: TGTGCCAGCTCGCCTGGACTTAACACCGGGGAGCTGTTTTTT.

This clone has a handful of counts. CDR3 protein: CASSLGTGMGEKLFF. In DNA, the CDR3 is TGTGCCAGCAGTTTGGGGACAGGGATGGGTGAAAAACTGTTTTTT. This sequence joins TRBV28 and TRBJ1-4; 9 nucleotides match TRBD1. After removal of 3 bases from V and 7 bases from J, the junction contained 6 bases not matched to a gene. The CDR3 runs 15 residues. Germline assignment: CDR1 MDHEN and CDR2 SYDVKM.

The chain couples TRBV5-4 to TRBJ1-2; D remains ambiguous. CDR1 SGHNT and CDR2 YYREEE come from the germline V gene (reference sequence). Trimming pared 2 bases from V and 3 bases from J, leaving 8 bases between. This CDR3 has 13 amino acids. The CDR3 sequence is CASSFSGDYGYTF. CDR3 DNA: TGTGCCAGCAGCTTTTCCGGGGACTATGGCTACACCTTC.

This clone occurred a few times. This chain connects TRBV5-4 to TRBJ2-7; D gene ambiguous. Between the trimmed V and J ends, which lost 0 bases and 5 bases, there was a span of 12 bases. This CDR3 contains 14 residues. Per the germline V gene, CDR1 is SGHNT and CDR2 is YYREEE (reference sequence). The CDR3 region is CASSLEVGKNEQYF. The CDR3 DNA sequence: TGTGCCAGCAGCTTGGAGGTAGGAAAGAACGAGCAGTACTTC.

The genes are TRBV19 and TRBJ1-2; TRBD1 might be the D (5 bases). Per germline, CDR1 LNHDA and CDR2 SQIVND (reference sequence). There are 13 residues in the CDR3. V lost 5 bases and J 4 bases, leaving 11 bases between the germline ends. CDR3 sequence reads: CASSQTGGYGYTF. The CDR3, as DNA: TGTGCCAGTAGTCAAACAGGCGGCTATGGCTACACCTTC.

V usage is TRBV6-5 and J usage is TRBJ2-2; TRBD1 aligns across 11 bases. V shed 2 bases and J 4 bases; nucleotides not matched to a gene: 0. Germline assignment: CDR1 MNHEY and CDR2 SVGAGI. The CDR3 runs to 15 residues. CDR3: CASSYGTGGTGELFF. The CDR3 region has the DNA TGTGCCAGCAGTTACGGGACAGGGGGCACCGGGGAGCTGTTTTTT.